These 16 T cell receptor beta chains originate from one sample sequenced in a study of technical replicates of blood from several donors. Produced via immunoSEQ multiplex PCR; TCRdb's table is partial and in-frame only. The table includes 75,000 to 95,000 clones, less than 95% detected once. The sequenced sample consisted of T cells isolated from PBMCs. The source of these receptors is a human donor in good health.

Turning to this clone: A read error may produce the germline difference seen at one junction end. The chain combines TRBV6-5 with TRBJ1-2; tentatively, D is TRBD1 (5 bases). In germline, CDR1 is MNHEY, CDR2 SVGAGI. CDR3 length: 11 residues. Here the CDR3 DNA reads TGTGCCAGCAGTAACGGAGGGACCCCGGGCTTC. Amino acid sequence: CASSNGGTPGF.

The chain recombines TRBV5-1 with TRBJ1-1; 7 bases fit TRBD1. Germline V gene sequence: CDR1 SGHRS, CDR2 YFSETQ. The CDR3 extends over 16 amino acids. With 4 bases clipped from V and 0 bases from J, the junction kept 9 bases outside the gene matches. The CDR3 spells CASSLRTGRMNTEAFF. CDR3 nucleotide sequence: TGCGCCAGCAGCCTAAGGACAGGACGAATGAACACTGAAGCTTTCTTT.

The CDR3 sequence: CASSYTGSYEQYF. CDR3 sequence (DNA): TGTGCCAGCAGTTACACAGGCTCCTACGAGCAGTACTTC. The rearrangement joins TRBV6-6 to TRBJ2-7, with a possible D match to TRBD1 (5 bases). The CDR3 covers 13 residues. Germline lookup yields CDR1 MNHNY and CDR2 SVGAGI (reference sequence). V lost 2 bases to trimming and J lost 0 bases, with 5 bases between them.

V and J are TRBV21-1 and TRBJ2-1; the table assigns TRBD2, which was not confirmed against the DNA. TRBV21-1 is an annotated pseudogene. This CDR3 has 16 residues. CDR3 residues: CASSPASGSVLDEQFF. The CDR3 DNA sequence: TGTGCCAGCAGCCCCGCTAGCGGGAGCGTTTTAGATGAGCAGTTCTTC.

The genes are TRBV5-1 and TRBJ2-1; 12 bases map to TRBD2. V was pared by 3 bases and J by 7 bases, with 5 bases of the junction left unmatched. The germline gives CDR1 SGHRS, CDR2 YFSETQ. This CDR3 has 15 amino acids. Here the CDR3 reads CASSSATSGSNEQFF. In DNA, the CDR3 is TGCGCCAGCAGCTCAGCGACTAGCGGGAGTAATGAGCAGTTCTTC.

The V and J genes are TRBV7-2 and TRBJ2-7, with D possibly being TRBD1 (6 bases). V lost 5 bases to trimming and J lost 4 bases, with 18 bases between them. Germline values: CDR1 SGHTA, CDR2 FQGNSA. This CDR3 is 15 amino acids long. CDR3 bases: TGTGCCAGCAGCCAACAACAGGGTTTGGATTACGAGCAGTACTTC. Protein sequence: CASSQQQGLDYEQYF.

The gene calls are TRBV15 and TRBJ2-1; D remains ambiguous. The V end lost 7 bases, the J end lost 4 bases, and 20 bases lay between the germline ends. This CDR3 contains 16 residues. CDR1 is LNHNV, CDR2 YYDKDF, per germline (reference sequence). CDR3 sequence reads: CATKNYRESSYNEQFF. In nucleotides, the CDR3 is TGTGCCACCAAAAACTATAGAGAGTCTTCGTACAATGAGCAGTTCTTC. The full variable domain, completed using reference TRBV15 and TRBJ2-1, is DAMVIQNPRYQVTQFGKPVTLSCSQTLNHNVMYWYQQKSSQAPKLLFHYYDKDFNNEADTPDNFQSRRPNTSFCFLDIRSPGLGDTAMYLCATKNYRESSYNEQFFGPGTRLTVL.

At least ten counts were recorded for this clone. The V gene is TRBV5-4, the J gene TRBJ2-1; possibly TRBD1 for D (6 bases). Per germline, CDR1 SGHNT and CDR2 YYREEE (reference sequence). Trimming stripped 4 bases from V and 6 bases from J, with 17 bases between. The CDR3 length is 15 residues. CDR3 loop: CASSPLGGQTNEQFF. Here the CDR3 DNA reads TGTGCCAGCAGCCCCCTTGGTGGACAGACCAATGAGCAGTTCTTC.

The chain combines TRBV7-9 with TRBJ2-2; TRBD2 matches 12 bases. Germline V gene sequence: CDR1 SEHNR, CDR2 FQNEAQ (reference sequence). This CDR3 is built from 16 residues. V lost 1 base to trimming and J lost 6 bases; unmatched junction nucleotides: 3. CDR3 residues: CASSLGGLAGPGELFF. CDR3 nucleotide sequence: TGTGCCAGCAGCTTAGGGGGACTAGCGGGCCCCGGGGAGCTGTTTTTT. The complete variable domain, with remaining parts taken from reference TRBV7-9 and TRBJ2-2, reads DTGVSQNPRHKITKRGQNVTFRCDPISEHNRLYWYRQTLGQGPEFLTYFQNEAQLEKSRLLSDRFSAERPKGSFSTLEIQRTEQGDSAMYLCASSLGGLAGPGELFFGEGSRLTVL.

The gene calls are TRBV11-3 and TRBJ2-2; D may be TRBD1 (5 bases). The CDR3 totals 15 residues. V lost 4 bases to trimming and J lost 1 base, with 10 bases between them. Germline V gives CDR1 SGHNT, CDR2 YENEEA. The chain's CDR3 is CASSSWGKNTGELFF. CDR3 in DNA: TGTGCCAGCAGCTCATGGGGCAAGAACACCGGGGAGCTGTTTTTT.

The rearrangement links TRBV19 to TRBJ1-1; a weak D match, TRBD1 (5 bases). Germline CDR1 and CDR2: LNHDA and SQIVND (reference sequence). CDR3 length: 11 residues. Trimming removed 6 bases from V and 4 bases from J, with 6 bases in between. The CDR3 reads CASSGGTEAFF. The CDR3 DNA reads TGTGCCAGTAGCGGGGGCACTGAAGCTTTCTTT.

The table lists this clone with a count of one. The chain recombines TRBV9 with TRBJ2-1; TRBD1 matches at 10 bases. Germline assignment: CDR1 SGDLS and CDR2 YYNGEE. The ends lost 3 bases at V and 6 bases at J; junction bases unmatched: 9. The CDR3 is 16 residues long. The CDR3 here is CASSGRHGTGVNEQFF. The CDR3, as DNA: TGTGCCAGCAGCGGACGGCACGGGACAGGGGTCAATGAGCAGTTCTTC.

The chain combines TRBV19 with TRBJ2-7; D call uncertain. V lost 2 bases to trimming and J lost 2 bases, with 10 bases between them. The length of the CDR3 is 14 residues. The V gene's germline CDR1 is LNHDA and CDR2 SQIVND (reference sequence). CDR3 nucleotides: TGTGCCAGTAGTATACAGGCCGGCCCCTACGAGCAGTACTTC. It is translated as CASSIQAGPYEQYF.

The J gene is TRBJ2-7, the V gene TRBV7-9; TRBD2 might be the D (5 bases). V was shortened by 3 bases and J by 4 bases, with 10 bases between the two germline ends. The germline V gene encodes CDR1 SEHNR and CDR2 FQNEAQ (reference sequence). This CDR3 region has 13 residues. CDR3 loop: CASSFPGMYEQYF. The CDR3 bases are TGTGCCAGCAGCTTTCCCGGGATGTACGAGCAGTACTTC.

In DNA form, the CDR3 reads TGTGCCAGCAGTTTATCCCCCCGACTCGCCTCGGGTAACACTGAAGCTTTCTTT. This gives the protein CASSLSPRLASGNTEAFF. The chain combines TRBV27 with TRBJ1-1; D gene ambiguous. From germline, CDR1 is MNHEY and CDR2 SMNVEV (reference sequence). CDR3 size: 18 residues. Between the trimmed V and J ends, which lost 0 bases and 2 bases, there was a span of 19 bases.

V gene TRBV6-1 combines with J gene TRBJ1-1; D unclear. Deletions cut 5 bases from V and 1 base from J, with 11 bases between. This CDR3 contains 14 residues. Germline loops: CDR1 MNHNS, CDR2 SASEGT. The CDR3 protein is CASSLLGKNTEAFF. The CDR3 DNA reads as TGTGCCAGCAGTTTGCTGGGCAAGAACACTGAAGCTTTCTTT.